Reported below is one T cell receptor beta chain. The target antigen is unknown. This entry is derived from a study of siplizumab effects on memory and regulatory T cells. Germline CDR1 is SGHRS and CDR2 is YFSETQ. The CDR3 consists of 11 residues. Trimming took off 3 bases at V and 2 bases at J, with 1 base between the two ends. TCRdb keeps only in-frame clones here, not all; method: immunoSEQ multiplex PCR. The table includes more than 90,000 clones, about 90% detected once. Study-level findings and limits: Assignment to unstimulated subsets succeeded for only a minor fraction of the alloreactive clones. Many proliferating CD4+ or CD8+ clones remained unclassified. Roughly 75-97% of them could not be assigned either a naive or a memory phenotype. With siplizumab, cumulative frequency of CD4+ memory-derived alloreactive sequences dropped significantly.

The chain carries TRBV5-1 and TRBJ2-3; D is ambiguous. The sample was non-Treg CD4+ T cells sorted from blood. The source of this sequence is a human donor in good health. CDR3 residues: CASSYTDTQYF. The CDR3, as DNA: TGCGCCAGCAGCTACACAGATACGCAGTATTTT.